This is a list of T cell receptor beta chains from one sample in a study of CD8 T cells in ankylosing spondylitis. TCRdb re-analysed the 5' RACE reads in MiXCR, keeping a single row per CDR3 protein. Of under 250,000 distinct CDR3 sequences listed, 8% to 10% are singletons. The sequenced material came from blood, either unsorted or a sorted T cell fraction (not recorded which). The receptors shown here come from a female donor with ankylosing spondylitis or in good health (not recorded which). The CDR3 runs from the conserved cysteine through the conserved F or W. D genes are given only for firm matches. Size is stated as once, few or many counts, or a class when the clone is expanded.

TRBV19	few	TRBD1	TRBJ2-7	CASTGQGAYEQYF	TGTGCCAGTACCGGACAGGGCGCCTACGAGCAGTACTTC
TRBV4-3	many	.	TRBJ1-5	CASSRTGQSNQPQHF	TGCGCCAGCAGCCGGACGGGACAAAGCAATCAGCCCCAGCATTTT
TRBV5-1	many	.	TRBJ2-7	CASSPQGVYEQYF	TGCGCCAGCAGCCCACAGGGAGTTTACGAGCAGTACTTC
TRBV4-2	many	.	TRBJ1-4	CASSPVLQGSSTNEKLFF	TGTGCCAGCAGCCCCGTACTACAGGGTTCATCAACTAATGAAAAACTGTTTTTT
TRBV12-3/TRBV12-4	many	.	TRBJ1-1	CASSLMFSRGTEAFF	TGTGCCAGCAGTTTAATGTTCTCGCGGGGGACTGAAGCTTTCTTT
TRBV15	many	.	TRBJ1-6	CATSGLTRNSPLHF	TGTGCCACCAGCGGATTGACGCGTAATTCACCCCTCCACTTT
TRBV20-1	many	.	TRBJ2-5	CSARVGGQAQYF	TGCAGTGCTAGAGTTGGGGGGCAGGCCCAGTACTTC
TRBV12-5	many	.	TRBJ1-1	CASGLVLLGSTEAFF	TGTGCTAGTGGTTTGGTACTACTCGGGAGCACTGAAGCTTTCTTT
TRBV6-5	many	.	TRBJ1-3	CASSYRGAGNTIYF	TGTGCCAGCAGTTACCGGGGAGCTGGAAACACCATATATTTT
TRBV12-3/TRBV12-4	many	.	TRBJ1-3	CASRPTGTPTHSGNTIYF	TGTGCCAGCAGACCTACCGGGACACCTACTCACTCTGGAAACACCATATATTTT
TRBV20-1	many	TRBD1	TRBJ1-1	CSAGTGGASEAFF	TGCAGTGCCGGGACAGGGGGCGCCTCGGAAGCTTTCTTT
TRBV5-1	many	.	TRBJ1-1	CASSLESVTEAFF	TGCGCCAGCAGCCTCGAAAGCGTAACTGAAGCTTTCTTT